This section outlines one T cell receptor (beta chain) sequence together with its context. Antigen specificity is unknown. The CDR3 is 14 amino acids. The germline CDR1 and CDR2 sequences are SEHNR and FQNEAQ (reference sequence). This sample is part of a study of T cells expressing NK-cell markers. Study results and caveats: Four donors showed these clonotypes also leading the CD3+CD56-NKG2C+ fraction. Expanded NKG2C+ T cell clones had unclear HCMV specificity.

TCRdb reprocessed the 5' RACE reads and keeps a single row for each CDR3 protein, giving no DNA. The data show approximately 420,000 distinct CDR3 sequences, and the top ten clones hold 9.5% to 12%. V and J are TRBV7-9 and TRBJ2-7; the D call of TRBD2 rests on TCRdb alone, since no DNA is present to check it. The sample was blood T cells: a sorted CD56 or NKG2C T cell subset, CD4+ or CD8+ T cells, or bulk PBMC T cells (not recorded which). This clonotype was obtained from a woman between 45 and 60 years old in good health. The CDR3 loop reads CASYTAGLDYEQYF.